The entry below gives a single T cell receptor beta chain sequence along with its context. What it binds is unknown. V gave up 2 bases and J gave up 2 bases, with 7 bases separating them. Looked up from germline, CDR1 is MNHEY and CDR2 is SMNVEV (reference sequence). This CDR3 is built from 13 residues. The study ran its PCR with 60 Vbeta and 13 Jbeta primers. Sequencing used immunoSEQ multiplex PCR; TCRdb keeps in-frame clones, though not all of them. The data show about 150,000 clones, 65% to 85% seen once. The data are from a study of cytomegalovirus exposure and HLA in healthy donors. Regarding the study as a whole: Most TCR beta V segments were productive about 90% or about 30% of the time in an earlier analysis.

The V call is TRBV27, the J call TRBJ2-7; the D gene is possibly TRBD2 (5 bases). This sequence was found in a male donor in good health and CMV-seronegative. The sequenced sample consisted of PBMCs. The CDR3 coding sequence is TGTGCCAGCAGTTTACGGGAAACCTACGAGCAGTACTTC. This gives the protein CASSLRETYEQYF.